This is a list of T cell receptor beta chains from one sample in a study of blood T cell repertoires in COVID-19. Clones were read by immunoSEQ multiplex PCR, and TCRdb kept only the in-frame ones, dropping some. This table has 140,000 to 150,000 clones, more than 75% appearing once. The sample taken for sequencing was peripheral blood. These TCRs come from a man aged 80 or over with acute or convalescent COVID-19. Both conserved end residues are trimmed from each CDR3. Fields, in order: CDR3 protein, V gene, J gene.

CDR3 protein: ASSSTGSRRYNSPLH
V gene: TRBV7-8
J gene: TRBJ1-6

CDR3 protein: ASSPEDRAYEQY
V gene: TRBV14
J gene: TRBJ2-7

CDR3 protein: ASSPSLGTGDTQY
V gene: TRBV5-4
J gene: TRBJ2-3

CDR3 protein: ASSDTGNSGNTIY
V gene: TRBV7-7
J gene: TRBJ1-3

CDR3 protein: ASTFRGAGSGTEAF
V gene: TRBV2
J gene: TRBJ1-1

CDR3 protein: ATTGQTSGNTIY
V gene: TRBV10-3
J gene: TRBJ1-3

CDR3 protein: ASSPPPAGTGELF
V gene: TRBV28
J gene: TRBJ2-2

CDR3 protein: ASSFSGASYEQY
V gene: TRBV7-9
J gene: TRBJ2-7

CDR3 protein: ATSSGAPLLEQY
V gene: TRBV15
J gene: TRBJ2-7

CDR3 protein: ASSFAGETQY
V gene: TRBV28
J gene: TRBJ2-5

CDR3 protein: ASSIDSGGQAQF
V gene: TRBV19
J gene: TRBJ2-1

CDR3 protein: ASKWDSFSPLH
V gene: TRBV6-5
J gene: TRBJ1-6

CDR3 protein: ASSFKLLKDTQY
V gene: TRBV5-1
J gene: TRBJ2-3

CDR3 protein: ASSLATANYGYT
V gene: TRBV5-6
J gene: TRBJ1-2

CDR3 protein: ASSFGDRDNSPLH
V gene: TRBV28
J gene: TRBJ1-6

CDR3 protein: ASREQGKKTQY
V gene: TRBV28
J gene: TRBJ2-5

CDR3 protein: ASSPGPRSNQPQH
V gene: TRBV5-6
J gene: TRBJ1-5

CDR3 protein: ASSLGGQGVAEQF
V gene: TRBV7-2
J gene: TRBJ2-1

CDR3 protein: ASSDDSTYEQY
V gene: TRBV28
J gene: TRBJ2-7

CDR3 protein: ASSLDSDNEQF
V gene: TRBV11-3
J gene: TRBJ2-1

CDR3 protein: ASSPGTGGIQPQH
V gene: TRBV18
J gene: TRBJ1-5

CDR3 protein: ATRDRVYGYT
V gene: TRBV19
J gene: TRBJ1-2

CDR3 protein: ASSYQTALGAEAF
V gene: TRBV27
J gene: TRBJ1-1

CDR3 protein: AISDKLRGKPLH
V gene: TRBV10-3
J gene: TRBJ1-6

CDR3 protein: ASSFAGWETQY
V gene: TRBV27
J gene: TRBJ2-5

CDR3 protein: ASSLGPPNTGELF
V gene: TRBV6-5
J gene: TRBJ2-2

CDR3 protein: ASSGGQVYNSPLH
V gene: TRBV5-6
J gene: TRBJ1-6

CDR3 protein: ASSQNEGGANEKLF
V gene: TRBV4-2
J gene: TRBJ1-4

CDR3 protein: ASSQDSGAGANVLT
V gene: TRBV4-2
J gene: TRBJ2-6

CDR3 protein: VRSLRLGDRFTDTQY
V gene: TRBV7-5
J gene: TRBJ2-3

CDR3 protein: ASSSPTGGKGGYT
V gene: TRBV5-6
J gene: TRBJ1-2

CDR3 protein: ASSSGQAGEKLF
V gene: TRBV5-1
J gene: TRBJ1-4

CDR3 protein: ASSEGAGALGQPQH
V gene: TRBV4-1
J gene: TRBJ1-5

CDR3 protein: ASSLVGTTNTEAF
V gene: TRBV5-1
J gene: TRBJ1-1

CDR3 protein: ASSPGVGTDTQY
V gene: TRBV5-1
J gene: TRBJ2-3

CDR3 protein: SVEGDSWDTQY
V gene: TRBV29-1
J gene: TRBJ2-3

CDR3 protein: ASSEVGQGVSYGYT
V gene: TRBV6-1
J gene: TRBJ1-2

CDR3 protein: ASSYVGGRTNEKLF
V gene: TRBV6-2/TRBV6-3
J gene: TRBJ1-4

CDR3 protein: ASSVGVGGGEAEYFREYNEQF
V gene: TRBV9
J gene: TRBJ2-1

CDR3 protein: ASSTAGTGGFYEQY
V gene: TRBV19
J gene: TRBJ2-7

CDR3 protein: ASSQDHRNTIY
V gene: TRBV3-1/TRBV3-2
J gene: TRBJ1-3

CDR3 protein: ASSLLGTGNNEQF
V gene: TRBV27
J gene: TRBJ2-1

CDR3 protein: ATSDLTDEQY
V gene: TRBV24-1
J gene: TRBJ2-7

CDR3 protein: ASSVSFTDTQY
V gene: TRBV9
J gene: TRBJ2-3

CDR3 protein: ASSPTNRDMRELF
V gene: TRBV11-2
J gene: TRBJ2-2

CDR3 protein: ASSDTGAVGTEAF
V gene: TRBV3-1/TRBV3-2
J gene: TRBJ1-1

CDR3 protein: SGNPPTSGIYNEQF
V gene: TRBV29-1
J gene: TRBJ2-1

CDR3 protein: ASSQWGQGTSEAF
V gene: TRBV3-1/TRBV3-2
J gene: TRBJ1-1

CDR3 protein: ASSLDYFLGSYT
V gene: TRBV11-2
J gene: TRBJ1-2

CDR3 protein: ASSFWQNNEKLF
V gene: TRBV11-2
J gene: TRBJ1-4

CDR3 protein: ASSQSGANVLT
V gene: TRBV5-4
J gene: TRBJ2-6

CDR3 protein: ASSLLGQGIYGYT
V gene: TRBV27
J gene: TRBJ1-2

CDR3 protein: ASSLAGGTNYGYT
V gene: TRBV5-4
J gene: TRBJ1-2

CDR3 protein: ASSPLFSSYEQY
V gene: TRBV28
J gene: TRBJ2-7

CDR3 protein: ASSLQGQVHGYT
V gene: TRBV5-5
J gene: TRBJ1-2

CDR3 protein: ASSEVRGGYNEQF
V gene: TRBV2
J gene: TRBJ2-1

CDR3 protein: ASSLVGTGVSPLH
V gene: TRBV7-8
J gene: TRBJ1-6

CDR3 protein: ASSELGGQARRNTGELF
V gene: TRBV6-1
J gene: TRBJ2-2

CDR3 protein: ASSEGREDYGYT
V gene: TRBV6-9
J gene: TRBJ1-2